Following are 10 T cell receptor beta chains from one sample sequenced in a study of shared clonotypes between healthy human individuals. Clones were read by immunoSEQ multiplex PCR, and TCRdb kept only the in-frame ones, dropping some. The sample has approximately 2.5 million clones, 93% seen once. The sample consisted of naive CD4+ T cells from PBMCs. Sample subset: CD45RA+ positively selected. The receptors were sampled from a man in his late teens or twenties in good health. Some clones in this sample may be carry-over from other donors' samples.

The chain employs TRBV21-1 and TRBJ2-1. TRBV21-1 is annotated as a pseudogene. The CDR3 totals 14 residues. The CDR3 loop is CARGLRPRGNEQFF. In DNA, the CDR3 is TGTGCCAGGGGTCTTAGGCCTCGTGGCAATGAGCAGTTCTTC.

This chain uses TRBV15 with TRBJ2-7; a weak D match, TRBD1 (6 bases). CDR1 and CDR2 from the germline V gene are LNHNV and YYDKDF (reference sequence). CDR3 length: 14 residues. V lost 3 bases to trimming and J lost 5 bases, with 14 bases between them. For the CDR3, the DNA is TGTGCCACCAGCAGTACACCCGACAGGAACGAGCAGTACTTC. Its protein is CATSSTPDRNEQYF.

V usage is TRBV5-6 and J usage is TRBJ2-3, with a tentative D call TRBD2 (5 bases). The V gene's germline CDR1 is SGHDT and CDR2 YYEEEE. The ends were cut back, 5 bases at V and 0 bases at J, with 13 bases in the middle. The CDR3 loop spans 15 amino acids. The CDR3 DNA is TGTGCCAGCAGTTCTGGACTTGTTAGCACAGATACGCAGTATTTT. Amino acids: CASSSGLVSTDTQYF.

The CDR3 sequence: CASSPPGGQGFSNEQFF. As DNA, the CDR3 is TGTGCCAGCTCACCACCGGGGGGACAGGGCTTTTCGAATGAGCAGTTCTTC. The chain recombines TRBV18 with TRBJ2-1; the match to TRBD1 covers 9 bases. The CDR3 contains 17 residues. Trimming at V came to 0 bases and at J to 7 bases, leaving 10 bases not matched to a gene. Germline CDR1 and CDR2: KGHSH and LQKENI.

The rearrangement links TRBV14 to TRBJ2-1; D remains ambiguous. V was trimmed by 0 bases and J by 0 bases, leaving 12 bases between them. The CDR3 covers 17 residues. Germline V CDR1 and CDR2: SGHDN, FVKESK. CDR3 sequence: CASSQDDGPSSYNEQFF. The CDR3 DNA reads TGTGCCAGCAGCCAAGATGACGGACCCAGCTCCTACAATGAGCAGTTCTTC. The whole variable domain, remainder taken from reference TRBV14 and TRBJ2-1, is EAGVTQFPSHSVIEKGQTVTLRCDPISGHDNLYWYRRVMGKEIKFLLHFVKESKQDESGMPNNRFLAERTGGTYSTLKVQPAELEDSGVYFCASSQDDGPSSYNEQFFGPGTRLTVL.

The V and J genes are TRBV7-9 and TRBJ2-7, with 7 positions matching TRBD1. Germline assignment: CDR1 SEHNR and CDR2 FQNEAQ (reference sequence). V shed 1 base and J 0 bases; nucleotides not matched to a gene: 9. The CDR3 sequence is 17 residues long. DNA of the CDR3: TGTGCCAGCAGCTTAGGACAGGGTTCCCCTGGCTCCTACGAGCAGTACTTC. Protein: CASSLGQGSPGSYEQYF.

In DNA form, the CDR3 reads TGTGCCATCAACCCGGGACAGGGTCCCTATGGCTACACCTTC. Its protein is CAINPGQGPYGYTF. The chain uses TRBV6-6 and TRBJ1-2; 9 bases map to TRBD1. Trimming at V came to 10 bases and at J to 4 bases, leaving 10 bases not matched to a gene. Germline V CDR1 and CDR2: MNHNY, SVGAGI (reference sequence). The CDR3 sequence is 14 residues long.

The chain uses TRBV27 and TRBJ2-1, with D perhaps TRBD1 or TRBD2 (6 bases each). This CDR3 spans 19 amino acids. V was cut by 5 bases and J by 9 bases, with 32 bases left in between. Germline lookup yields CDR1 MNHEY and CDR2 SMNVEV (reference sequence). Here the CDR3 reads CASSARRLERKGVISEQFF. As DNA, the CDR3 is TGTGCCAGCAGTGCCCGTCGACTAGAACGAAAGGGGGTAATAAGTGAGCAGTTCTTC.

The V call is TRBV7-2, the J call TRBJ1-2; D might be TRBD1 (5 bases). Germline V gives CDR1 SGHTA, CDR2 FQGNSA. V was clipped by 5 bases and J by 4 bases, with 14 bases between them. The CDR3 is made up of 14 amino acids. In DNA form, the CDR3 reads TGTGCCAGCAGCCCCGTGGGGGTCGGCTATGGCTACACCTTC. Translation gives CASSPVGVGYGYTF.

The V call is TRBV7-9, the J call TRBJ2-1; tentatively, D is TRBD2 (6 bases). Germline V gene sequence: CDR1 SEHNR, CDR2 FQNEAQ (reference sequence). V lost 11 bases and J 7 bases, leaving 18 bases between the germline ends. This CDR3 is built from 13 residues. CDR3 DNA sequence: TGTGCCGATAGTGGGGGGAACAAGAATGAGCAGTTCTTC. Its translation is CADSGGNKNEQFF. Filled out from reference TRBV7-9 and TRBJ2-1, the complete variable domain reads DTGVSQNPRHKITKRGQNVTFRCDPISEHNRLYWYRQTLGQGPEFLTYFQNEAQLEKSRLLSDRFSAERPKGSFSTLEIQRTEQGDSAMYLCADSGGNKNEQFFGPGTRLTVL.